This TCR beta chain derives from a study of cytomegalovirus exposure and HLA in healthy donors. Study in general: Among approximately 390 genotyped donors, about 83% fell in the Caucasian-associated ancestry cluster.

Germline-derived CDR1 and CDR2 are SGHTA and FQGNSA. V shed 1 base and J shed 0 bases, with 7 bases lying between them. The CDR3 has 15 amino acids. Note on this clone: The antigen is unknown.

With 60 Vbeta and 13 Jbeta primers, the PCR was carried out. Clones were sequenced by immunoSEQ multiplex PCR, and TCRdb holds only the in-frame ones, with some missing. This table holds 150,000 to 200,000 clones, roughly 73% found once. Notes on the study in general: Association of a missense DCLRE1C variant with TCR beta V- and J-gene trimming was reported in a later analysis. In a later analysis, TCR association rates varied by HLA locus: DRB1 most, HLA-C fewest. Researchers reported from a later analysis that most CMV-associated TCR beta chains appeared HLA-restricted.

The sequence was collected from a young woman in good health and CMV-seronegative. The rearrangement joins TRBV7-2 to TRBJ1-5; D not resolved. Sequencing was done on a sample of PBMCs. The CDR3 spells CASSLGPGSNQPQHF. In DNA, the CDR3 is TGTGCCAGCAGCTTAGGGCCAGGTAGCAATCAGCCCCAGCATTTT.